These 31 T cell receptor beta chains were all obtained from the same sample, sequenced in a study of blood T cells in healthy people across ages. Primed by a sample-barcoded 5' primer and a J-beta primer mix, a second PCR proceeded for about 7 to 11 cycles. TCRdb used MiXCR to reprocess the 5' RACE reads, holding one entry per CDR3 protein. The repertoire holds approximately 670,000 distinct CDR3 sequences, with around two fifths as singletons. Sequenced: blood. These receptors all stem from a man older than 75 in good health.

This clonotype was counted between two and nine times. V usage is TRBV6-2 or TRBV6-3 and J usage is TRBJ1-1, with no clear D. Trimming shortened V by 7 bases and J by 1 base, and 13 bases separated the two germline ends. The germline gives CDR1 MNHEY, CDR2 SVGEGT. The CDR3 has 14 amino acids. The DNA of the CDR3 is TGTGCCAGCACCCTAATCGAATCGAACACTGAAGCTTTCTTT. This sequence encodes CASTLIESNTEAFF.

This clonotype was seen at least ten times. The V and J genes are TRBV7-2 and TRBJ2-7; D unclear. The germline V gene has CDR1 SGHTA and CDR2 FQGNSA. The V gene lost 0 bases and the J gene lost 1 base, with 7 bases spanning the gap. This CDR3 has 14 residues. The CDR3 reads CASSLALTSYEQYF. In DNA form, the CDR3 reads TGTGCCAGCAGCTTAGCTCTCACTTCCTACGAGCAGTACTTC.

This clonotype was picked up many times. This may be a read error, as it is one base from a much larger clone. The CDR3 reads CASRPPGRAGAETQYF. CDR3 sequence (DNA): TGTGCCAGCAGACCTCCAGGACGAGCGGGGGCGGAGACCCAGTACTTC. This sequence joins TRBV11-2 and TRBJ2-5; 8 nucleotides align to TRBD2. The V segment lost 6 bases and the J segment 5 bases; nucleotides outside the gene matches: 14. This CDR3 has 16 residues. Germline V lookup: CDR1 SGHAT, CDR2 FQNNGV. Full variable domain (remainder filled in from reference TRBV11-2 and TRBJ2-5): EAGVAQSPRYKIIEKRQSVAFWCNPISGHATLYWYQQILGQGPKLLIQFQNNGVVDDSQLPKDRFSAERLKGVDSTLKIQPAKLEDSAVYLCASRPPGRAGAETQYFGPGTRLLVL.

The rearrangement joins TRBV20-1 to TRBJ2-4; the D gene is possibly TRBD1 (6 bases). The assigned J gene may be wrong: the sequence end matches TRBJ2-7 better. This CDR3 spans 13 amino acids. Germline CDR1 reads DFQATT; CDR2 reads SNEGSKA (reference sequence). CDR3 nucleotide sequence: TGCAGTGCTAGAGATTTCAGGGGCCACGAGCAGTACTTC. This encodes CSARDFRGHEQYF.

This clonotype was picked up one time. J is TRBJ2-3 and V is TRBV12-5; 9 bases map to TRBD1. Trimming removed 5 bases from V and 0 bases from J; junction bases left unmatched: 3. CDR1 is LGHNT and CDR2 is FRNRAP in the germline V gene. CDR3 size: 15 residues. CDR3 in amino acids: CASGLGTGSTDTQYF. In DNA, the CDR3 is TGTGCTAGTGGTCTGGGGACAGGGAGCACAGATACGCAGTATTTT.

This clonotype came up a few times. Possible read error: a much larger clone is one base away. The V and J genes are TRBV10-3 and TRBJ2-5, with D unclear. V lost 0 bases to trimming and J lost 7 bases, with 3 bases between them. CDR3 length: 11 amino acids. The V gene's germline CDR1 is ENHRY and CDR2 SYGVKD. The chain's CDR3 is CAISESGTQYF. CDR3 sequence (DNA): TGTGCCATCAGTGAGTCTGGGACCCAGTACTTC.

The gene calls are TRBV20-1 and TRBJ1-2, with D hard to call. The germline gives CDR1 DFQATT, CDR2 SNEGSKA (reference sequence). Trimming left V 6 bases short and J 4 bases short, with 12 bases between. The CDR3 has 12 residues. CDR3 DNA sequence: TGCAGTGCCCACCAGTTTCTCTATGGCTACACCTTC. Translated, it gives CSAHQFLYGYTF.

This sequence joins TRBV7-2 and TRBJ2-6; possibly TRBD1 for D (6 bases). The CDR3 length is 17 residues. CDR1 is SGHTA, CDR2 FQGNSA, per germline. V was cut by 1 base and J by 4 bases, with 14 bases left in between. This CDR3 is CASSLGSGVVGANVLTF. CDR3 in DNA: TGTGCCAGCAGCTTAGGATCAGGGGTGGTAGGGGCCAACGTCCTGACTTTC.

This clonotype has just a few counts. The chain employs TRBV12-3 or TRBV12-4 and TRBJ2-1, with 10 positions matching TRBD2. Unmatched junction bases numbered 14, after V lost 5 bases and J lost 1 base. The CDR3 consists of 19 residues. CDR3 protein: CASSPTGVLAGLSYNEQFF. The CDR3 DNA reads TGTGCCAGCAGTCCCACGGGGGTACTAGCGGGGTTGTCCTACAATGAGCAGTTCTTC.

The table lists this clonotype with many counts. The rearrangement joins TRBV5-1 to TRBJ2-1; D uncertain. The V end lost 0 bases, the J end lost 4 bases, and 8 bases lay between the germline ends. The germline V gene encodes CDR1 SGHRS and CDR2 YFSETQ. The CDR3 is 14 amino acids. The CDR3 nucleotides are TGCGCCAGCAGCTTGGGGCAGGCGTACAATGAGCAGTTCTTC. It is translated as CASSLGQAYNEQFF.

This chain joins TRBV6-1 and TRBJ1-5; possible D gene TRBD1, 6 bases. The CDR3 extends over 13 amino acids. Germline CDR1 MNHNS, CDR2 SASEGT. Trimming took off 8 bases at V and 3 bases at J, with 11 bases between the two ends. In DNA, the CDR3 is TGTGCCAGCGGACAGAGTTTCAATCAGCCCCAGCATTTT. This encodes CASGQSFNQPQHF.

This clonotype was seen at least ten times. The chain couples TRBV7-2 to TRBJ2-5; no clear D. Germline V gene sequence: CDR1 SGHTA, CDR2 FQGNSA. Trimming pared 3 bases from V and 0 bases from J, leaving 5 bases between. This CDR3 contains 13 residues. DNA for the CDR3: TGTGCCAGCAGCTTGGGCGACCAAGAGACCCAGTACTTC. Protein sequence: CASSLGDQETQYF.

This clonotype was seen many times. In DNA, the CDR3 is TGTGCCAGCAGCTTAGCTGCGGGATATAATTCACCCCTCCACTTT. Translation gives CASSLAAGYNSPLHF. The chain recombines TRBV7-9 with TRBJ1-6; D remains ambiguous. The V and J ends lost 0 bases and 4 bases respectively, with 7 bases between them. There are 15 residues in the CDR3. CDR1 and CDR2 from the germline V gene are SEHNR and FQNEAQ (reference sequence).

This clonotype was found a few times. The chain has TRBV7-9 and TRBJ2-5; D remains unclear. This CDR3 region has 14 residues. Trimming took 2 bases from V and 3 from J, leaving 10 bases between them. The germline CDR1 and CDR2 sequences are SEHNR and FQNEAQ (reference sequence). Here the CDR3 DNA reads TGTGCCAGCAGCTTATTGCTGACGGAAGAGACCCAGTACTTC. Translating gives CASSLLLTEETQYF.

This clonotype was observed once. A much larger clone is a single base away; this may be a read error. The chain recombines TRBV28 with TRBJ2-1; 10 bases match TRBD2. The germline gives CDR1 MDHEN, CDR2 SYDVKM. The length of the CDR3 is 16 residues. CDR3: CASSPLSGRVGNEQLF. CDR3 nucleotide sequence: TGTGCCAGCAGTCCCCTAAGCGGGAGGGTCGGCAATGAGCAGTTGTTC.

The genes are TRBV20-1 and TRBJ2-7; maybe TRBD2 (6 bases). The CDR3 consists of 13 residues. V was clipped by 6 bases and J by 5 bases, with 17 bases between them. The germline V gene encodes CDR1 DFQATT and CDR2 SNEGSKA (reference sequence). The CDR3 DNA reads TGCAGTGCCCTTGTCGGGGAGGTCGACGAGCAGTACTTC. Translation gives CSALVGEVDEQYF.

V and J are TRBV12-3 or TRBV12-4 and TRBJ2-1; 9 bases align to TRBD1. The last part of the DNA fits TRBJ2-7 better; the J call may be wrong. The CDR3 spans 15 residues. For the CDR3, the DNA is TGTGCCAGCAGGCCCTCGGGACAGGGTTCCAATGAGCAGTACTTC. This sequence encodes CASRPSGQGSNEQYF.

V is TRBV6-4 and J is TRBJ2-3, with 10 bases lining up with TRBD1. This CDR3 comprises 15 residues. Germline values: CDR1 MRHNA, CDR2 SNTAGT. The ends lost 6 bases at V and 3 bases at J; junction bases unmatched: 6. CDR3 in amino acids: CASSRGTGETDTQYF. CDR3 sequence (DNA): TGTGCCAGCAGCCGCGGGACAGGGGAGACAGATACGCAGTATTTT.

The sample holds a few counts of this clonotype. This chain links TRBV10-3 with TRBJ1-5; D call uncertain. V was pared by 0 bases and J by 6 bases, with 6 bases between. Germline V gives CDR1 ENHRY, CDR2 SYGVKD. This CDR3 region has 13 residues. The CDR3 bases are TGTGCCATCAGTGAGTCACTACTTCAGCCCCAGCATTTT. Its translation is CAISESLLQPQHF.

This clonotype was seen ten or more times. V is TRBV29-1 and J is TRBJ2-5; D unresolved. V was cut by 5 bases and J by 5 bases, with 12 bases left in between. Germline-derived CDR1 and CDR2 are SQVTM and ANQGSEA. The CDR3 sequence is 12 residues long. The CDR3 DNA reads as TGCAGCGTTCTACAAGGGTTGGAGACCCAGTACTTC. Amino acid sequence: CSVLQGLETQYF.

The V and J genes are TRBV20-1 and TRBJ2-7; 12 bases fit TRBD2. The CDR3 is made up of 14 amino acids. Per germline, CDR1 DFQATT and CDR2 SNEGSKA (reference sequence). The V and J ends lost 7 bases and 1 base, in that order; junction bases with no gene match: 5. For the CDR3, the DNA is TGCAGTGTCAAGACTAGCGGGGGTTCCTACGAGCAGTACTTC. Translated, it gives CSVKTSGGSYEQYF.

The gene calls are TRBV7-2 and TRBJ2-5; possibly TRBD1 for D (6 bases). Deletions cut 5 bases from V and 4 bases from J, with 20 bases between. This CDR3 spans 16 amino acids. The germline gives CDR1 SGHTA, CDR2 FQGNSA. CDR3 nucleotides: TGTGCCAGCAGCCCGAAAGTAGACAGGAGGCCAGAGACCCAGTACTTC. It translates to CASSPKVDRRPETQYF.

In its sample, this clonotype was seen a few times. The genes are TRBV9 and TRBJ1-2; D remains unclear. Looked up from germline, CDR1 is SGDLS and CDR2 is YYNGEE. CDR3 size: 13 residues. V lost 3 bases and J lost 7, with 13 bases in between. CDR3: CASSAGGVGGYTF. The CDR3 DNA sequence: TGTGCCAGCAGCGCCGGCGGGGTGGGTGGCTACACCTTC.

The V and J genes are TRBV6-5 and TRBJ2-1, with D possibly matching TRBD2 (7 bases). Per the germline V gene, CDR1 is MNHEY and CDR2 is SVGAGI. Trimming took off 2 bases at V and 6 bases at J, with 14 bases between the two ends. The CDR3 is made up of 15 amino acids. The CDR3 DNA reads TGTGCCAGCAGTTACGATGGGGGGGGCGGCAATGAGCAGTTCTTC. Its protein product is CASSYDGGGGNEQFF.

Comments on this clonotype: A much bigger clone sits one base away, suggesting this may be a read error. The V call is TRBV5-1, the J call TRBJ2-5; 8 bases are a match to TRBD2. The CDR3 has 16 residues. Germline CDR1 reads SGHRS; CDR2 reads YFSETQ. The junction had 13 bases not matched to a gene; V was cut back by 4 bases and J by 5 bases. Written as DNA, the CDR3 is TGCGCCAGCAGCCCTGGCGGGAGCGGGAGTCTTGAGACCCAGTACTTC. Its protein is CASSPGGSGSLETQYF.

This clonotype was seen only a few times. The chain has TRBV20-1 and TRBJ1-2, with D uncertain. In germline, CDR1 is DFQATT, CDR2 SNEGSKA (reference sequence). Trimming removed 4 bases from V and 8 bases from J, with 11 bases in between. The CDR3 length is 11 residues. The CDR3 loop reads CSATGREGYTF. The CDR3 DNA reads as TGCAGTGCTACGGGGAGGGAAGGCTACACCTTC.

This clonotype appeared a few times. This chain joins TRBV3-1 and TRBJ2-3, with D possibly being TRBD1 (6 bases). Per the germline V gene, CDR1 is LGHDT and CDR2 is YNNKEL (reference sequence). This CDR3 is 18 amino acids long. Deletions cut 5 bases from V and 0 bases from J, with 21 bases between. This CDR3 reads CASSVKGRGLFSTDTQYF. The CDR3 region has the DNA TGTGCCAGCAGCGTAAAGGGCAGGGGCCTTTTCAGCACAGATACGCAGTATTTT.

The chain joins TRBV12-3 or TRBV12-4 to TRBJ2-1; 10 nucleotides line up with TRBD2. Trimming took 3 bases from V and 7 from J; bases not matched to a gene: 12. The CDR3 extends over 17 amino acids. CDR3: CASSLERGGYLMNEQFF. The CDR3 coding sequence is TGTGCCAGCAGTTTGGAGCGGGGGGGCTATTTAATGAATGAGCAGTTCTTC.

This clonotype is categorized as medium-sized (0.01 to 0.1%). This chain uses TRBV7-2 with TRBJ2-5; a weak D match, TRBD1 (5 bases). Deletions cut 1 base from V and 6 bases from J, with 15 bases between. CDR1 and CDR2 (germline): SGHTA, FQGNSA. The CDR3 spans 15 residues. The CDR3 DNA is TGTGCCAGCAGCTTAGAAAGGGGTTTGAGGCAGACCCAGTACTTC. Translation gives CASSLERGLRQTQYF.

This chain links TRBV6-1 with TRBJ2-3; 7 bases align to TRBD2. Looked up from germline, CDR1 is MNHNS and CDR2 is SASEGT. This CDR3 contains 13 residues. Unmatched junction bases numbered 3, after V lost 7 bases and J lost 2 bases. The CDR3 bases are TGTGCCAGCACCCTAGCGGTCACAGATACGCAGTATTTT. Encoded protein: CASTLAVTDTQYF.

This clonotype was counted only a few times. The V call is TRBV3-1, the J call TRBJ2-7, with D perhaps TRBD2 (6 bases). CDR1 is LGHDT and CDR2 is YNNKEL in the germline V gene (reference sequence). The V end was cut by 4 bases, the J end by 4 bases, with 14 bases between. The CDR3 sequence is 14 residues long. CDR3 in amino acids: CASSPRRGTYEQYF. CDR3 DNA: TGTGCCAGCAGCCCCCGACGCGGGACGTACGAGCAGTACTTC.